One and the same sample provided the 31 T cell receptor beta chains below, sequenced in a study of PD-1 blockade in classical Hodgkin lymphoma (dated by TCRdb to 2020 to 2021). Per the publication, the time point label means: cycle 1 day 1 (C1D1), immediately before nivolumab initiation. Every trial patient had relapsed following autologous stem cell transplantation, and prior brentuximab vedotin exposure was what differed among cohorts A, B and C. The library was built by means of the immunoSEQ multiplex PCR assay. Held by TCRdb, this immuneACCESS table contains in-frame sequences only and omits some clones. Under half of the omission traces to an unresolved V gene where checked; the cause of the rest is unknown. This sample holds some 14,000 clones; around 80% were observed only once. Nearly 25% of the sample belongs to the ten largest clones. The source was peripheral blood mononuclear cells (PBMCs), collected at baseline. The receptors stem from a human donor with classical Hodgkin lymphoma.

The chain is built from TRBV4-1 and TRBJ2-3; tentatively, D is TRBD2 (7 bases). Trimming took 0 bases from V and 1 from J, leaving 11 bases between them. Germline loops: CDR1 MGHRA, CDR2 YSYEKL. The CDR3 consists of 16 residues. In DNA form, the CDR3 reads TGCGCCAGCAGCCAAGATGGGGGGGCTGGCACAGATACGCAGTATTTT. Translated: CASSQDGGAGTDTQYF.

The count of this clone is one. The chain has TRBV6-5 and TRBJ1-3, with D possibly matching TRBD1 (5 bases). Trimming cost V 0 bases and J 3 bases, with 9 bases left between them. The CDR3 has 15 amino acids. Looked up from germline, CDR1 is MNHEY and CDR2 is SVGAGI. Here the CDR3 reads CASSYSEGNGNTIYF. Here the CDR3 DNA reads TGTGCCAGCAGTTACTCCGAGGGGAATGGAAACACCATATATTTT.

Details on this clone: Possible read error: a much larger clone is one base away. The same CDR3 can be traced to other DNA sequences in this sample. This chain uses TRBV28 with TRBJ2-1; 9 bases are shared with TRBD2. From germline, CDR1 is MDHEN and CDR2 SYDVKM. Trimming took 7 bases from V and 4 from J; bases not matched to a gene: 20. The CDR3 totals 19 residues. As DNA, the CDR3 is TGTGCCAGCATGCCGCGACAGGGTACTAGCGGGCAGCCGTACAATGAGCAGTTCTTC. Protein sequence: CASMPRQGTSGQPYNEQFF. The full variable domain, its missing parts supplied by reference TRBV28 and TRBJ2-1, is DVKVTQSSRYLVKRTGEKVFLECVQDMDHENMFWYRQDPGLGLRLIYFSYDVKMKEKGDIPEGYSVSREKKERFSLILESASTNQTSMYLCASMPRQGTSGQPYNEQFFGPGTRLTVL.

This clone showed up just a few times. The rearrangement uses TRBV6-5 and TRBJ2-1; a possible D gene is TRBD2 (6 bases). The CDR3 extends over 13 amino acids. Germline-derived CDR1 and CDR2 are MNHEY and SVGAGI. The V and J ends lost 6 bases and 7 bases respectively, with 13 bases between them. The CDR3 loop is CASRQAGLNEQFF. The CDR3 region has the DNA TGTGCCAGCAGACAGGCGGGGCTGAATGAGCAGTTCTTC.

This clone was observed a single time. This chain uses TRBV12-5 with TRBJ2-5, with 10 positions matching TRBD2. The ends lost 0 bases at V and 6 bases at J; junction bases unmatched: 10. The CDR3 loop spans 17 amino acids. In germline, CDR1 is LGHNT, CDR2 FRNRAP. The CDR3 reads CASGLVLFSGGRKTQYF. Here the CDR3 DNA reads TGTGCTAGTGGTTTGGTACTCTTTAGCGGGGGGAGGAAGACCCAGTACTTC.

The V and J genes are TRBV4-2 and TRBJ1-1, with D unclear. CDR1 is LGHNA, CDR2 YNFKEQ, per germline. The CDR3 sequence is 14 residues long. V lost 2 bases and J lost 8, with 15 bases in between. DNA of the CDR3: TGTGCCAGCAGCCAACTCCAAGCATCTCTGGAAGCTTTCTTT. Protein: CASSQLQASLEAFF.

CDR3 DNA sequence: TGTGCCAGCAGCGTCGGGACTAGTAGCACAGATACGCAGTATTTT. Translating gives CASSVGTSSTDTQYF. The chain recombines TRBV7-9 with TRBJ2-3; 8 positions match TRBD2. CDR3 length equals 15 residues. The germline V gene has CDR1 SEHNR and CDR2 FQNEAQ (reference sequence). The junction had 4 bases not matched to a gene; V was cut back by 5 bases and J by 0 bases.

Points on this clone: Other nucleotide sequences in the sample specify the same CDR3. The V call is TRBV7-6, the J call TRBJ1-3; D perhaps matches TRBD1 (5 bases). Trimming left V 4 bases short and J 4 bases short, with 8 bases between. Germline CDR1 is SGHVS and CDR2 is FNYEAQ. CDR3 length: 13 amino acids. The CDR3 reads CASSSRQGNTIYF. The CDR3 DNA reads as TGTGCCAGCAGCTCCAGACAGGGAAACACCATATATTTT.

The chain has TRBV7-2 and TRBJ2-7; unclear D gene. CDR1 and CDR2 from the germline V gene are SGHTA and FQGNSA. This CDR3 is 12 amino acids long. V lost 3 bases and J lost 3, with 6 bases in between. The CDR3 DNA is TGTGCCAGCAGCTTGGACCACTACGAGCAGTACTTC. It codes for CASSLDHYEQYF.

CDR3 region: CASSYSWGAGDTQYF. In nucleotides, the CDR3 is TGTGCCAGCAGTTACTCGTGGGGGGCTGGAGATACGCAGTATTTT. The V gene is TRBV6-5, the J gene TRBJ2-3; D may be TRBD1 or TRBD2 (6 bases each). Trimming removed 0 bases from V and 5 bases from J, with 12 bases in between. This CDR3 has 15 residues. Germline V CDR1 and CDR2: MNHEY, SVGAGI.

The CDR3 DNA sequence: TGCGCCAGCAGGGGGGGCTCCAGCTCCTACGAGCAGTACTTC. It yields the protein CASRGGSSSYEQYF. The chain recombines TRBV5-1 with TRBJ2-7; perhaps D is TRBD1 or TRBD2 (6 bases each). The V end lost 5 bases, the J end lost 0 bases, and 12 bases lay between the germline ends. The germline gives CDR1 SGHRS, CDR2 YFSETQ. CDR3 size: 14 residues. The full variable domain, rest sourced from reference TRBV5-1 and TRBJ2-7, is KAGVTQTPRYLIKTRGQQVTLSCSPISGHRSVSWYQQTPGQGLQFLFEYFSETQRNKGNFPGRFSGRQFSNSRSEMNVSTLELGDSALYLCASRGGSSSYEQYFGPGTRLTVT.

V usage is TRBV4-2 and J usage is TRBJ2-5; maybe TRBD2 (5 bases). The V gene's germline CDR1 is LGHNA and CDR2 YNFKEQ. V was clipped by 0 bases and J by 5 bases, with 13 bases between them. The CDR3 covers 15 residues. In nucleotides, the CDR3 is TGTGCCAGCAGCCAAGATCTACCTAGCTGGGAGACCCAGTACTTC. Translation: CASSQDLPSWETQYF.

V is TRBV27 and J is TRBJ2-7, with a weak D call TRBD1 (5 bases). The length of the CDR3 is 13 residues. Germline assignment: CDR1 MNHEY and CDR2 SMNVEV (reference sequence). V was pared by 10 bases and J by 1 base, with 14 bases between. The DNA of the CDR3 is TGTGCCACCCGAAGGTCAGGGTCCTACGAGCAGTACTTC. Translating gives CATRRSGSYEQYF.

The V call is TRBV27, the J call TRBJ2-1, with TRBD2 matching over 13 bases. V gave up 5 bases and J gave up 6 bases; unmatched junction bases: 10. The length of the CDR3 is 17 residues. Germline CDR1 reads MNHEY; CDR2 reads SMNVEV (reference sequence). CDR3 amino acids: CASSRGGTSGGANEQFF. CDR3 coding DNA: TGTGCCAGCAGTCGGGGAGGAACTAGCGGGGGGGCCAATGAGCAGTTCTTC.

This clone was seen only a few times. This chain uses TRBV9 with TRBJ2-3; 11 bases are shared with TRBD2. Germline CDR1 is SGDLS and CDR2 is YYNGEE. This CDR3 spans 14 amino acids. The V gene end was trimmed by 4 bases and the J gene end by 14 bases; junction bases not matched to a gene: 12. The CDR3 DNA follows: TGTGCCAGCAGCAGTACGCCACTAGCGGGGGCATCGTATTTT. This translates into CASSSTPLAGASYF.

This sequence joins TRBV27 and TRBJ1-5, with D maybe TRBD1 (6 bases). The CDR3 sequence is 15 residues long. Trimming left V 6 bases short and J 3 bases short, with 15 bases between. Germline CDR1 MNHEY, CDR2 SMNVEV (reference sequence). The CDR3 loop is CASSPRGQNNQPQHF. CDR3 nucleotides: TGTGCCAGCAGCCCTCGAGGACAGAACAATCAGCCCCAGCATTTT.

The J gene is TRBJ2-2, the V gene TRBV6-4; 7 positions agree with TRBD1. Germline V gene lookup returns CDR1 MRHNA and CDR2 SNTAGT. Germline trimming cut 8 bases from V and 0 bases from J; bases unmatched to any gene: 6. This CDR3 is 15 amino acids long. CDR3 region: CASSTGTANTGELFF. As DNA, the CDR3 is TGTGCCAGCTCTACCGGGACAGCGAACACCGGGGAGCTGTTTTTT.

V and J are TRBV11-3 and TRBJ2-5; 9 nucleotides align to TRBD2. Trimming cost V 1 base and J 4 bases; bases outside gene matches: 4. There are 15 residues in the CDR3. CDR1 SGHNT and CDR2 YENEEA come from the germline V gene. For the CDR3, the DNA is TGTGCCAGCAGCTTAGGCGGGGGGGCGGGAGAGACCCAGTACTTC. This gives the protein CASSLGGGAGETQYF.

The CDR3 DNA is TGCGCCAGCTCTCGCGGGGCAGAAAATGAAAAACTGTTTTTT. It specifies CASSRGAENEKLFF. The chain has TRBV5-1 and TRBJ1-4, with a possible D match to TRBD1 (5 bases). The CDR3 spans 14 residues. Germline V CDR1 and CDR2: SGHRS, YFSETQ. V lost 7 bases and J 5 bases, leaving 15 bases between the germline ends.

This chain links TRBV5-1 with TRBJ1-1; D possibly corresponds to TRBD1 (6 bases). The germline V and J ends were trimmed by 4 bases and 6 bases, with 13 bases remaining between them. The germline V gene encodes CDR1 SGHRS and CDR2 YFSETQ. The CDR3 is made up of 13 amino acids. CDR3 amino acids: CASSPQGSAEAFF. The DNA for the CDR3 is TGCGCCAGCAGCCCACAGGGCTCCGCTGAAGCTTTCTTT.

This sequence joins TRBV13 and TRBJ2-2; the D is unclear. The CDR3 is 16 amino acids. V was clipped by 1 base and J by 3 bases, with 12 bases between them. Germline V gene data show CDR1 as PRHDT and CDR2 as FYEKMQ (reference sequence). The CDR3 region is CASSLDWVSDTGELFF. CDR3 nucleotide sequence: TGTGCCAGCAGCTTAGATTGGGTTTCGGACACCGGGGAGCTGTTTTTT.

V usage is TRBV10-3 and J usage is TRBJ1-5; tentatively, D is TRBD1 (5 bases). From germline, CDR1 is ENHRY and CDR2 SYGVKD. V was pared by 1 base and J by 7 bases, with 11 bases between. This CDR3 comprises 14 residues. The CDR3 nucleotides are TGTGCCATCAGTGAGTTTGCAGGGAGGCAGCCCCAGCATTTT. Its protein product is CAISEFAGRQPQHF.

J is TRBJ1-4 and V is TRBV27; tentative D call: TRBD1 (6 bases). The CDR3 is made up of 16 amino acids. Germline V gene lookup returns CDR1 MNHEY and CDR2 SMNVEV (reference sequence). Trimming cost V 3 bases and J 3 bases, with 14 bases left between them. Written as DNA, the CDR3 is TGTGCCAGCAGTTTGGGGGCGTGGGGCCCTAATGAAAAACTGTTTTTT. Protein sequence: CASSLGAWGPNEKLFF.

The chain employs TRBV5-5 and TRBJ2-5; TRBD1 is a possible D gene (6 bases). The germline CDR1 and CDR2 sequences are SGHKS and YYEKEE (reference sequence). CDR3 size: 15 residues. V was trimmed by 4 bases and J by 3 bases, leaving 16 bases between them. The CDR3 loop is CASSEYRVLKETQYF. The DNA of the CDR3 is TGTGCCAGCAGCGAATACAGGGTATTAAAAGAGACCCAGTACTTC.

The chain's CDR3 is CASSLDLSSYNEQFF. CDR3 in DNA: TGTGCCAGCAGCTTGGACCTTAGCTCCTACAATGAGCAGTTCTTC. The chain combines TRBV5-6 with TRBJ2-1; D unresolved. The V gene lost 0 bases and the J gene lost 0 bases, with 7 bases spanning the gap. CDR3 length: 15 residues. The germline V gene encodes CDR1 SGHDT and CDR2 YYEEEE.

This rearrangement joins TRBV11-2 to TRBJ2-7, with a possible D match to TRBD2 (6 bases). This CDR3 comprises 15 residues. In germline, CDR1 is SGHAT, CDR2 FQNNGV. V lost 5 bases to trimming and J lost 3 bases, with 17 bases between them. CDR3 residues: CASSSNEGLRYEQYF. As DNA, the CDR3 is TGTGCCAGCAGCAGCAATGAGGGACTCCGCTACGAGCAGTACTTC.

The chain is built from TRBV5-1 and TRBJ2-1; 11 bases line up with TRBD1. The germline V gene has CDR1 SGHRS and CDR2 YFSETQ. CDR3 size: 15 residues. V trimming: 2 bases; J trimming: 4 bases; junction bases outside the gene matches: 2. The CDR3 coding sequence is TGCGCCAGCAGCTTCGGACAGGGGGCTTACAATGAGCAGTTCTTC. Translating it yields CASSFGQGAYNEQFF.

This clone was counted once. The chain joins TRBV10-3 to TRBJ2-5; perhaps TRBD2 as D (6 bases). Germline assignment: CDR1 ENHRY and CDR2 SYGVKD. The CDR3 is 12 residues long. Between the trimmed V and J ends, which lost 10 bases and 4 bases, there was a span of 13 bases. The CDR3 spells CATKEGLETQYF. DNA of the CDR3: TGTGCCACCAAGGAGGGTTTAGAGACCCAGTACTTC.

This clone was seen only once. The gene calls are TRBV2 and TRBJ1-2; D gene ambiguous. The CDR3 is 12 amino acids. Trimming took 2 bases from V and 4 from J, leaving 5 bases between them. CDR1 is SNHLY and CDR2 is FYNNEI in the germline V gene. The CDR3 region is CASSESAYGYTF. The CDR3 region has the DNA TGTGCCAGCAGTGAATCGGCCTATGGCTACACCTTC.

The chain employs TRBV11-1 and TRBJ2-3; TRBD2 agrees at 11 bases. The CDR3 length is 15 residues. CDR1 is SGHAT, CDR2 FQDESV, per germline (reference sequence). Trimming at V came to 6 bases and at J to 4 bases, leaving 6 bases not matched to a gene. The CDR3 region has the DNA TGTGCCAGCAGTTTTAGCGGGGGGGCCGCAGATACGCAGTATTTT. Encoded protein: CASSFSGGAADTQYF.

The CDR3 here is CASGSGTDEAFF. DNA for the CDR3: TGTGCCAGCGGATCCGGGACAGATGAAGCTTTCTTT. The chain carries TRBV6-1 and TRBJ1-1; 7 nucleotides line up with TRBD1. The CDR3 is 12 amino acids. Germline lookup yields CDR1 MNHNS and CDR2 SASEGT. The V segment lost 8 bases and the J segment 7 bases; nucleotides outside the gene matches: 7.